The clone carrying this TCR beta chain was found many times. This CDR3 is 13 amino acids long. Between the trimmed V and J ends, which lost 6 bases and 3 bases, there was a span of 9 bases. The germline CDR1 and CDR2 sequences are MNHEY and SVGAGI. TCRdb recomputed calls from the 5' RACE reads with MiXCR, one row per CDR3 protein. The sample lists about 82,000 distinct CDR3 sequences, roughly 5.1% seen once, with about 7.5% in the top ten. The data belong to a study of T cells of healthy individuals. This TCR was recovered from a female donor in good health. The rearrangement joins TRBV6-5 to TRBJ1-5; perhaps TRBD1 as D (5 bases). The CDR3 sequence: CASRGVTNQPQHF. The DNA for the CDR3 is TGTGCCAGCAGAGGGGTCACCAATCAGCCCCAGCATTTT.